Here is one T cell receptor beta chain with its context. Its antigen is unknown. Hyperthyroidism in the patients, aged 18 to 65, was newly diagnosed and under 2 months in duration. Reasons for excluding patients were uncontrolled infection, other autoimmune disease, pregnancy or lactation. Diagnosis rested on symptoms, serum thyroxine and TRAb, thyroid ultrasound, and orbital computed tomography. The CDR3 has 15 amino acids. Germline V gene sequence: CDR1 DFQATT, CDR2 SNEGSKA (reference sequence). The germline V and J ends were trimmed by 6 bases and 6 bases, with 23 bases remaining between them. This entry comes from a study of T cells in Graves' hyperthyroidism and ophthalmopathy. Whole-study findings and limits: Among thyroid clonotypes expanded above 0.001, most also appeared in blood.

Researchers amplified the TCR beta CDR3 regions from RNA transcripts. TCR CDR3 regions were first amplified by RT-PCR with HTBI primers. MiXCR was run by TCRdb on the multiplex PCR reads, yielding one entry per CDR3 protein. The sample carries around 500,000 distinct CDR3 sequences, around 15% recorded once. The chain joins TRBV20-1 to TRBJ1-1, with a possible D match to TRBD1 (5 bases). This TCR derives from a woman between 35 and 50 years old with Graves' hyperthyroidism. The sample taken for sequencing was blood. CDR3 region: CSAPPAGRVIPEAFF. For the CDR3, the DNA is TGCAGTGCCCCCCCCGCAGGCAGGGTAATTCCTGAAGCTTTCTTT.